These T cell receptor beta chains were read from a single sample in a study of blood T cells in healthy people across ages. Each CDR3 protein is one row after TCRdb ran MiXCR on the 5' RACE reads. The sample records over 1,200,000 distinct CDR3 sequences, around 59% being singletons. Sequenced input: blood. These receptors were collected from a man between 18 and 35 years old in good health. The CDR3 runs from the conserved cysteine through the conserved F or W. Each record gives: V gene, J gene, D gene, clone size, CDR3 DNA, CDR3 protein. The D gene is left open where the match is weak. Clone size is stated in some rows and not others, as once, few, many or a class when expanded.

TRBV6-1,TRBJ1-2,-,-,TGTGCCAGTACAGGCTATGGCTACACCTTC,CASTGYGYTF
TRBV7-2,TRBJ2-3,-,few,TGTGCCAGCAGCTCCATCGGGAGTGTGGGCACAGATACGCAGTATTTT,CASSSIGSVGTDTQYF
TRBV11-2,TRBJ1-6,-,-,TGTGCCAGCAGCTTAATGGGGATGAATAATTCACCCCTCCACTTT,CASSLMGMNNSPLHF
TRBV4-1,TRBJ2-3,TRBD2,few,TGCGCCAGCAGCGCTCTAGCGGGAGAAGATACGCAGTATTTT,CASSALAGEDTQYF
TRBV6-5,TRBJ2-1,-,-,TGTGCCAGCAGCCCGGAGGCCAACGGGGCCAATGAGCAGTTCTTC,CASSPEANGANEQFF
TRBV4-2,TRBJ1-2,-,-,TGTGCCAGCAGCCAAGGGGGGAAATTTTATGGCTACACCTTC,CASSQGGKFYGYTF
TRBV4-3,TRBJ2-3,TRBD2,-,TGCGCCAGCAGCCAAGCGACTAGCGGGGGGTATCCAGATACGCAGTATTTT,CASSQATSGGYPDTQYF
TRBV20-1,TRBJ2-7,-,-,TGCAGTGTGGCGACAGCCTACGAGCAGTACTTC,CSVATAYEQYF
TRBV27,TRBJ2-7,-,once,TGTGCCAGCAGTCTTTCGCACAGGGACTACGAGCAGTACTTC,CASSLSHRDYEQYF
TRBV25-1,TRBJ2-3,TRBD2,once,TGTGCCACCTCCCTCGGAACTAGCGGGAGGGCCCGTCCGCAGTATTTT,CATSLGTSGRARPQYF
TRBV4-1,TRBJ2-5,-,-,TGCGCCAGCAGCCAAGGTCGGGTTACTTGGGAGCAGTACTTC,CASSQGRVTWEQYF
TRBV5-1,TRBJ1-1,-,-,TGCGCCAGCAGCTCCCTGTCCTGGACTGAAGCTTTCTTT,CASSSLSWTEAFF
TRBV7-2,TRBJ1-5,-,-,TGTGCCGGCAGCTTACGAAACACAGGGATTAGCAATCAGCCCCAGCATTTT,CAGSLRNTGISNQPQHF
TRBV4-1,TRBJ2-1,TRBD2,-,TGCGCCAGCAGCCAACGCGGGAGGCCTAACAATGAGCAGTTCTTC,CASSQRGRPNNEQFF
TRBV4-1,TRBJ2-7,TRBD1,-,TGCGCCAGCAGCCAAGTAGGCAGGGGGCACGAGCAGTACTTC,CASSQVGRGHEQYF
TRBV7-2,TRBJ2-5,TRBD1,many,TGTGCCAGCAGCGGTAGACAGGGGTTAGAGACCCAGTACTTC,CASSGRQGLETQYF
TRBV14,TRBJ2-1,-,-,TGTGCCAGCAGCCACCTAAGGAGGGGGCCCGTCTCCCGTATCTCCTACAATGAGCAGTTCTTC,CASSHLRRGPVSRISYNEQFF
TRBV16,TRBJ2-7,-,-,TGTGCCAGCAGCCACTCCGACAGGATCTACGAGCAGTACTTC,CASSHSDRIYEQYF
TRBV11-2,TRBJ2-5,-,few,TGTGCCAGCAGCCACTTCTTAGGACAAGAGACCCAGTACTTC,CASSHFLGQETQYF
TRBV28,TRBJ2-7,-,-,TGTGCCAGCAGATGCTTACCTCTAGCAGGGGGGACCTACGAGCAGTACTTC,CASRCLPLAGGTYEQYF
TRBV20-1,TRBJ2-1,-,-,TGCAGTGCTAGACCCGAGAATGAGCAGTTCTTC,CSARPENEQFF
TRBV5-1,TRBJ2-1,-,-,TGCGCCAGCAGTCTTTTGGGGGGGACAATTGGCAATGAGCAGTTCTTC,CASSLLGGTIGNEQFF
TRBV27,TRBJ1-2,TRBD1,-,TGTGCCAGCAGTTTTAGGCTGACAGGGACAATCTATGGCTACACCTTC,CASSFRLTGTIYGYTF
TRBV24-1,TRBJ2-1,TRBD1,once,TGTGCCACCAGTCGGGACAGCTGGAATGAGCAGTTCTTC,CATSRDSWNEQFF
TRBV6-6,TRBJ1-1,-,-,TGTGCCAGCAGTTACTCGACAAATGGAGGGGGGAACACTGAAGCTTTCTTT,CASSYSTNGGGNTEAFF
TRBV10-1,TRBJ2-3,-,-,TGCGCCAGCAGTGAGTCCCCGGGGGCGGAAGATACGCAGTATTTT,CASSESPGAEDTQYF
TRBV5-1,TRBJ1-2,-,few,TGCGCCAGCAGCTTGTCCCGTCCCGGAGGGGATGGCTACACCTTC,CASSLSRPGGDGYTF
TRBV6-1,TRBJ2-7,-,-,TGTGCCAGCAGTGAAGTTTGGGACGGGTCCTACGAGCAGTACTTC,CASSEVWDGSYEQYF
TRBV6-4,TRBJ2-2,-,-,TGTGCCAGCAGTGCCGGACTAGAAGGGGGCACCGGGGAGCTGTTTTTT,CASSAGLEGGTGELFF
TRBV10-3,TRBJ1-2,-,-,TGTGCCATCAGTGAGGTACAGGGACGTGTATCGGGCTACACCTTC,CAISEVQGRVSGYTF
TRBV20-1,TRBJ2-7,TRBD1,-,TGCAGTGCTTCCAATCCGGGACAGGGGTCCTACGAGCAGTACTTC,CSASNPGQGSYEQYF
TRBV6-4,TRBJ2-3,-,few,TGTGCCAGCAGTGACTCAGGCTACCCAAGCACAGATACGCAGTATTTT,CASSDSGYPSTDTQYF
TRBV29-1,TRBJ2-7,TRBD2,-,TGCAGCGTTGAAGGAGCTAGCGGGGGGCCCCAGGGGTCCTACGAGCAGTACTTC,CSVEGASGGPQGSYEQYF
TRBV5-1,TRBJ2-5,TRBD2,-,TGCGCCAGCAGCTGGTTGACTAGCGGGATTGCAGAGACCCAGTACTTC,CASSWLTSGIAETQYF
TRBV12-3/TRBV12-4,TRBJ2-3,TRBD1,-,TGTGCCAGCAGTCCAGGGGGACAGGGAGATACGCAGTATTTT,CASSPGGQGDTQYF
TRBV7-9,TRBJ2-1,TRBD2,-,TGTGCCAGCAGCTGGGACCAGTGGGGGGGCAATGAGCAGTTCTTC,CASSWDQWGGNEQFF
TRBV12-3/TRBV12-4,TRBJ2-1,-,-,TGTGCCAGCAGCGACAGGCGCAATGAGCAGTTCTTC,CASSDRRNEQFF
TRBV5-1,TRBJ2-1,TRBD2,-,TGCGCCAGCAGCTTTCGTGGGACTAGCGTCTCAAACAATGAGCAGTTCTTC,CASSFRGTSVSNNEQFF
TRBV20-1,TRBJ2-7,-,-,TGCAGTGCTAGACCTGGCCGGAGCAGCCCCTACGAGCAGTACTTC,CSARPGRSSPYEQYF
TRBV5-1,TRBJ2-5,TRBD2,-,TGCGCCAGCAGCTTGGCGGGGGGATCAGCAAGGGAGACCCAGTACTTC,CASSLAGGSARETQYF
TRBV4-1,TRBJ2-5,TRBD2,-,TGCGCCAGCAGCCAAGATACGCAGCGGGGGGGGACCCAGTACTTC,CASSQDTQRGGTQYF
TRBV4-1,TRBJ1-2,-,few,TGCGCCAGCAGCCAAGATCGAAGGACGGGGGGCGTCTATGGCTACACCTTC,CASSQDRRTGGVYGYTF
TRBV11-3,TRBJ1-6,-,few,TGTGCCAGCAGCTTTGACAGGAAGAATTCACCCCTCCACTTT,CASSFDRKNSPLHF
TRBV20-1,TRBJ1-4,-,-,TGCAGTGCTAGAGATCGCCAGGGCATAAATGAAAAACTGTTTTTT,CSARDRQGINEKLFF
TRBV7-8,TRBJ1-3,TRBD1,-,TGTGCCAGCAGCACGCAGGGGGCGGACACCATATATTTT,CASSTQGADTIYF
TRBV29-1,TRBJ2-5,-,-,TGCAGCGTTCGGGACAATCCACCCCAAGAGACCCAGTACTTC,CSVRDNPPQETQYF
TRBV10-3,TRBJ2-3,TRBD2,-,TGTGCCATCAGTAATAGCGGGGCCCTCACAGATACGCAGTATTTT,CAISNSGALTDTQYF
TRBV19,TRBJ2-3,-,-,TGTGCCAGTAGTTCGGCGGGGTCCCCAGATACGCAGTATTTT,CASSSAGSPDTQYF
TRBV6-2/TRBV6-3,TRBJ2-1,-,-,TGTGCCCGCAGTTCGGGCAGGCAGTTCTACAATGAGCAGTTCTTC,CARSSGRQFYNEQFF
TRBV29-1,TRBJ1-3,-,once,TGCAGCGTGGGGTCCGGACAAAGCTCTGGAAACACCATATATTTT,CSVGSGQSSGNTIYF
TRBV2,TRBJ2-4,-,few,TGTGCCAGCAAGGGGGGAAGCAAAAACATTCAGTACTTC,CASKGGSKNIQYF
TRBV6-5,TRBJ1-6,-,few,TGTGCCAGCAGCGCCAATGGGGATTCACCCCTCCACTTT,CASSANGDSPLHF
TRBV4-1,TRBJ2-7,TRBD2,few,TGCGCCAGCAGCCCCAGCGGACTAGCGGGATCCTACGAGCAGTACTTC,CASSPSGLAGSYEQYF
TRBV12-3/TRBV12-4,TRBJ2-7,TRBD1,-,TGTGCCAGCAGTCCGGGACAGAGCATCTACGAGCAGTACTTC,CASSPGQSIYEQYF
TRBV5-1,TRBJ2-7,-,many,TGTGCCAGCAGAAGCGACAGCTACGAGCAGTACTTC,CASRSDSYEQYF